Listed here are 23 T cell receptor beta chains from one sample, sequenced in a study of T cell repertoires in ileal Crohn's disease. Sequencing used immunoSEQ multiplex PCR; TCRdb keeps in-frame clones, though not all of them. The sample lists about 9,600 clones, 76% occurring once. The sequenced sample was ileal tissue. The receptors were gathered from an adult with Crohn's disease.

Here the CDR3 DNA reads TGCGCCAGCAGCTTGGGCGCCTCCTACAATGAGCAGTTCTTC. Its protein product is CASSLGASYNEQFF. V is TRBV5-1 and J is TRBJ2-1, with D unclear. V was trimmed by 0 bases and J by 0 bases, leaving 4 bases between them. This CDR3 has 14 amino acids. Germline lookup yields CDR1 SGHRS and CDR2 YFSETQ.

This sequence joins TRBV7-9 and TRBJ2-3; TRBD1 matches 8 bases. Unmatched junction bases numbered 6, after V lost 1 base and J lost 3 bases. Germline CDR1 and CDR2: SEHNR and FQNEAQ (reference sequence). CDR3 size: 16 residues. In DNA, the CDR3 is TGTGCCAGCAGCTTAGGGGGCAGGGGGCGGACAGATACGCAGTATTTT. Protein product: CASSLGGRGRTDTQYF.

The J gene is TRBJ1-1, the V gene TRBV5-4; D perhaps matches TRBD1 (6 bases). The CDR3 spans 14 residues. Trimming stripped 3 bases from V and 2 bases from J, with 11 bases between. Per the germline V gene, CDR1 is SGHNT and CDR2 is YYREEE (reference sequence). The CDR3 loop reads CASSSIQGNTEAFF. As DNA, the CDR3 is TGTGCCAGCAGCTCCATACAGGGCAACACTGAAGCTTTCTTT. Combining the CDR3 with reference TRBV5-4 and TRBJ1-1 gives the whole variable domain ETGVTQSPTHLIKTRGQQVTLRCSSQSGHNTVSWYQQALGQGPQFIFQYYREEENGRGNFPPRFSGLQFPNYSSELNVNALELDDSALYLCASSSIQGNTEAFFGQGTRLTVV.

This clone has only a few counts. This chain joins TRBV29-1 and TRBJ1-1; a weak D match, TRBD1 (6 bases). The V gene's germline CDR1 is SQVTM and CDR2 ANQGSEA. With 1 base removed from V and 7 bases from J, the gap between germline ends came to 13 bases. CDR3 length equals 13 residues. DNA of the CDR3: TGCAGCGTTGAAGCCCCGGGGACAAGTGAAGCTTTCTTT. This encodes CSVEAPGTSEAFF. Complete variable domain (other parts from reference TRBV29-1 and TRBJ1-1): SAVISQKPSRDICQRGTSLTIQCQVDSQVTMMFWYRQQPGQSLTLIATANQGSEATYESGFVIDKFPISRPNLTFSTLTVSNMSPEDSSIYLCSVEAPGTSEAFFGQGTRLTVV.

V is TRBV28 and J is TRBJ1-1; D unclear. Trimming left V 8 bases short and J 0 bases short, with 10 bases between. The V gene's germline CDR1 is MDHEN and CDR2 SYDVKM. The CDR3 is made up of 13 amino acids. CDR3 coding DNA: TGTGCCAGCGGGCCAGGTCTGAACACTGAAGCTTTCTTT. Amino acids: CASGPGLNTEAFF.

The gene calls are TRBV29-1 and TRBJ1-2; D call uncertain. This CDR3 has 13 amino acids. V shed 1 base and J shed 0 bases, with 6 bases lying between them. The V gene's germline CDR1 is SQVTM and CDR2 ANQGSEA. This chain's CDR3 is CSVEVGANYGYTF. CDR3 DNA: TGCAGCGTTGAAGTCGGAGCTAACTATGGCTACACCTTC.

This clone rates as medium-sized. The chain couples TRBV25-1 to TRBJ2-7, with 7 bases that match TRBD2. Germline V CDR1 and CDR2: MGHDK, SYGVNS. The CDR3 contains 12 residues. The junction had 5 bases not matched to a gene; V was cut back by 10 bases and J by 2 bases. The CDR3 nucleotides are TGTGCCACCGCTAGCGGAACCTACGAGCAGTACTTC. Translated: CATASGTYEQYF.

This clone was counted only a few times. The chain uses TRBV5-6 and TRBJ1-2, with no clear D. The CDR3 runs 13 residues. The V end lost 0 bases, the J end lost 4 bases, and 7 bases lay between the germline ends. Germline CDR1 is SGHDT and CDR2 is YYEEEE. This chain's CDR3 is CASSLVAVYGYTF. Written as DNA, the CDR3 is TGTGCCAGCAGCTTGGTAGCAGTCTATGGCTACACCTTC.

This chain's CDR3 is CASSFAGGEDTQYF. CDR3 in DNA: TGTGCCAGCAGCTTCGCGGGCGGGGAAGATACGCAGTATTTT. The genes are TRBV7-2 and TRBJ2-3; tentatively, D is TRBD2 (6 bases). The CDR3 consists of 14 residues. Trimming shortened V by 3 bases and J by 5 bases, and 12 bases separated the two germline ends. Germline CDR1 is SGHTA and CDR2 is FQGNSA. Drawing the rest from reference TRBV7-2 and TRBJ2-3, the complete variable domain is GAGVSQSPSNKVTEKGKDVELRCDPISGHTALYWYRQSLGQGLEFLIYFQGNSAPDKSGLPSDRFSAERTGGSVSTLTIQRTQQEDSAVYLCASSFAGGEDTQYFGPGTRLTVL.

The chain combines TRBV27 with TRBJ1-2, with D perhaps matching TRBD1 (6 bases). Germline CDR1 reads MNHEY; CDR2 reads SMNVEV (reference sequence). The CDR3 is 18 residues long. V lost 3 bases to trimming and J lost 1 base, with 21 bases between them. DNA of the CDR3: TGTGCCAGCAGTTTCCAGAGGACAGCCTCAGGAAGTAACTATGGCTACACCTTC. Amino acid sequence: CASSFQRTASGSNYGYTF.

V is TRBV28 and J is TRBJ2-7; a weak D match, TRBD1 (6 bases). V lost 6 bases and J 4 bases, leaving 10 bases between the germline ends. CDR1 and CDR2 (germline): MDHEN, SYDVKM. The CDR3 has 12 residues. CDR3 bases: TGTGCCAGCAGCGGGGACAAATACGAGCAGTACTTC. Its protein is CASSGDKYEQYF.

This chain's CDR3 is CASSDRGSNQPQHF. The CDR3 DNA reads as TGTGCCAGCAGTGACAGGGGAAGCAATCAGCCCCAGCATTTT. The chain joins TRBV2 to TRBJ1-5; D possibly corresponds to TRBD1 (6 bases). The CDR3 consists of 14 residues. The germline V gene has CDR1 SNHLY and CDR2 FYNNEI. The V end was cut by 3 bases, the J end by 1 base, with 7 bases between.

A few counts support this clone. The chain joins TRBV9 to TRBJ1-1; D is ambiguous. The CDR3 is 14 amino acids. Germline V gene sequence: CDR1 SGDLS, CDR2 YYNGEE. Trimming cost V 4 bases and J 4 bases, with 14 bases left between them. The DNA for the CDR3 is TGTGCCAGCAGCCCCCCCGTCCGGGGCACTGAAGCTTTCTTT. Its protein product is CASSPPVRGTEAFF.

The chain links TRBV30 to TRBJ1-2; the D gene is possibly TRBD1 (5 bases). The CDR3 spans 12 residues. Trimming removed 2 bases from V and 8 bases from J, with 12 bases in between. The germline V gene has CDR1 GTSNPN and CDR2 SVGIG (reference sequence). The CDR3 DNA follows: TGTGCCTGGAGTCCGGGGGTGAGGGGCTACACCTTC. It codes for CAWSPGVRGYTF.

The genes are TRBV2 and TRBJ2-2, with 10 bases lining up with TRBD2. The CDR3 contains 14 residues. Trimming took 8 bases from V and 7 from J; bases not matched to a gene: 7. Germline V CDR1 and CDR2: SNHLY, FYNNEI. The CDR3 DNA follows: TGTGCCAGCGGCAGGAGACTAGCGGGCGGGGAGCTGTTTTTT. Its translation: CASGRRLAGGELFF.

The chain carries TRBV7-2 and TRBJ1-2, with 9 bases matching TRBD1. V was pared by 5 bases and J by 1 base, with 2 bases of the junction left unmatched. The CDR3 is 14 amino acids. CDR1 SGHTA and CDR2 FQGNSA come from the germline V gene. The CDR3 loop reads CASSTTGGNYGYTF. The CDR3 coding sequence is TGTGCCAGCAGCACGACAGGGGGTAACTATGGCTACACCTTC.

This rearrangement joins TRBV30 to TRBJ2-5, with D possibly TRBD2 on 5 matching bases. The V end lost 0 bases, the J end lost 4 bases, and 9 bases lay between the germline ends. This CDR3 has 13 amino acids. CDR1 is GTSNPN, CDR2 SVGIG, per germline (reference sequence). The DNA for the CDR3 is TGTGCCTGGAGTGTACTAGAGGGAGAGACCCAGTACTTC. It yields the protein CAWSVLEGETQYF.

The chain carries TRBV29-1 and TRBJ2-5, with TRBD2 as a possible D gene (6 bases). Trimming took 7 bases from V and 2 from J, leaving 8 bases between them. The length of the CDR3 is 11 residues. CDR1 SQVTM and CDR2 ANQGSEA come from the germline V gene. CDR3 nucleotides: TGCAGCGGCCGGGGGCAAGAGACCCAGTACTTC. Translating gives CSGRGQETQYF.

The chain joins TRBV9 to TRBJ2-3; 10 bases map to TRBD2. In germline, CDR1 is SGDLS, CDR2 YYNGEE. The CDR3 contains 15 residues. J gave up 5 bases and V 7 bases, and 10 bases lay outside the gene matches. The CDR3 DNA reads as TGTGCCAGCTCAAGGCTCAGCGGGGGGGGAGATACGCAGTATTTT. Its protein product is CASSRLSGGGDTQYF.

This clone was observed a few times. The chain carries TRBV7-2 and TRBJ2-5; a possible D gene is TRBD2 (5 bases). This CDR3 spans 14 amino acids. Germline lookup yields CDR1 SGHTA and CDR2 FQGNSA. V lost 2 bases and J 0 bases, leaving 7 bases between the germline ends. The CDR3 DNA sequence: TGTGCCAGCAGCTTAACGAGGGACCAAGAGACCCAGTACTTC. It codes for CASSLTRDQETQYF.

Sample share makes this clone medium-sized. This chain links TRBV28 with TRBJ1-2, with 8 bases identical to TRBD1. Germline V gene sequence: CDR1 MDHEN, CDR2 SYDVKM. The CDR3 has 14 amino acids. V was clipped by 3 bases and J by 5 bases; unmatched bases: 5. The CDR3 DNA reads as TGTGCCAGCAGTTTCAACAGGGGGAAATATGGCTACACCTTC. Encoded protein: CASSFNRGKYGYTF.

The rearrangement joins TRBV2 to TRBJ2-1; 11 positions match TRBD2. The ends lost 4 bases at V and 10 bases at J; junction bases unmatched: 9. Germline lookup yields CDR1 SNHLY and CDR2 FYNNEI. The CDR3 is made up of 15 amino acids. The CDR3: CASSVAGGVIVEQFF. CDR3 DNA sequence: TGTGCCAGCAGTGTAGCGGGGGGGGTTATTGTAGAGCAGTTCTTC.

This clone occurred a few times. The rearrangement uses TRBV7-3 and TRBJ1-5; no definite D call. This CDR3 contains 13 residues. Germline loops: CDR1 SGHTA, CDR2 FQGTGA. Trimming removed 0 bases at V and 7 bases at J, with 7 bases between. The CDR3 here is CASSLTHNQPQHF. The CDR3 DNA is TGTGCCAGCAGCTTAACCCACAACCAGCCCCAGCATTTT.